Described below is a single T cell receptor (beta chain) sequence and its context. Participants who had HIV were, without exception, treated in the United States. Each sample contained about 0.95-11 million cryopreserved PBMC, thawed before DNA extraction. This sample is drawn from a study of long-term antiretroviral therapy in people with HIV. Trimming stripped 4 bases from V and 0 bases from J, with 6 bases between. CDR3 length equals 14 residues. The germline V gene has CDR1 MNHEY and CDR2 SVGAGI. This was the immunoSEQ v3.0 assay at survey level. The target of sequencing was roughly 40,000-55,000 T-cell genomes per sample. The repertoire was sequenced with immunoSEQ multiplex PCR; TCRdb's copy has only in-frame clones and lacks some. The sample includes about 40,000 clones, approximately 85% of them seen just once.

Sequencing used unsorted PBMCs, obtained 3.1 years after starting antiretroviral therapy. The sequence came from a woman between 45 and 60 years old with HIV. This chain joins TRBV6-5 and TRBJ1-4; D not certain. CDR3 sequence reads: CASSSGATNEKLFF. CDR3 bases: TGTGCCAGCAGTTCCGGAGCAACTAATGAAAAACTGTTTTTT.